This is a list of T cell receptor beta chains from one sample in a study of shared clonotypes between healthy human individuals. Data came from immunoSEQ multiplex PCR; TCRdb stores just in-frame clones and leaves some out. Of millions of clones in the sample, roughly 94% were seen once. The sample consisted of naive CD4+ T cells sorted from blood. These receptors were collected from a man younger than 35 in good health. The CDR3 runs from the conserved cysteine through the conserved F or W. The D gene is left open where the match is weak. A row's size may be missing; if present it is once, few, many or a size class.

j_call d_call clone_size v_call cdr3_aa cdr3_nt
TRBJ2-7 TRBD1 - TRBV7-2 CASSFSGTGNSPYEQYF TGTGCCAGCAGCTTCTCCGGGACAGGGAACTCTCCCTACGAGCAGTACTTC
TRBJ2-6 TRBD1 - TRBV5-1 CASSLAPGGNPGANVLTF TGCGCCAGCAGCTTGGCGCCAGGGGGTAACCCTGGGGCCAACGTCCTGACTTTC
TRBJ2-7 TRBD2 - TRBV6-1 CASSVTSGGSYEQYF TGTGCCAGCAGTGTTACTAGCGGGGGGTCCTACGAGCAGTACTTC
TRBJ1-4 - - TRBV30 CAWTRQYNEKLFF TGTGCCTGGACACGGCAGTATAATGAAAAACTGTTTTTT
TRBJ2-5 TRBD2 once TRBV28 CASSFGGLGETQYF TGTGCCAGCAGTTTTGGCGGACTAGGGGAGACCCAGTACTTC
TRBJ1-2 - - TRBV6-1 CASSPGFNYGYTF TGTGCCAGCAGCCCAGGGTTTAACTATGGCTACACCTTC
TRBJ2-5 - - TRBV6-1 CASSSRLETQYF TGTGCCAGCAGTTCAAGGCTCGAGACCCAGTACTTC
TRBJ2-7 - few TRBV4-3 CASSQETGTFYEQYF TGCGCCAGCAGCCAAGAAACAGGGACCTTCTACGAGCAGTACTTC
TRBJ2-5 TRBD2 once TRBV10-1 CASRLAGQETQYF TGCGCCAGCAGGCTAGCGGGACAAGAGACCCAGTACTTC
TRBJ2-1 - - TRBV7-2 CASSLGGRTAYNEQFF TGTGCCAGCAGCTTAGGGGGTAGGACGGCCTACAATGAGCAGTTCTTC
TRBJ1-6 TRBD1 few TRBV18 CASSPTMTGEGSPLHF TGTGCCAGCTCACCCACCATGACAGGGGAAGGTTCACCCCTCCACTTT
TRBJ2-1 - few TRBV7-9 CASSLRGTDEQFF TGTGCCAGCAGCTTAAGGGGCACGGATGAGCAGTTCTTC
TRBJ2-3 - - TRBV11-3 CASSLGGGAWDTQYF TGTGCCAGCAGCTTAGGTGGGGGGGCCTGGGATACGCAGTATTTT
TRBJ1-2 TRBD1 - TRBV10-3 CAISPGQLNYGYTF TGTGCCATCAGCCCGGGACAGCTGAACTATGGCTACACCTTC
TRBJ1-3 - - TRBV5-6 CASSLSVVSGNTIYF TGTGCCAGCAGCTTGTCCGTGGTATCTGGAAACACCATATATTTT
TRBJ2-7 - once TRBV7-2 CASSSQSEGLGQYF TGTGCCAGCAGCTCCCAGTCGGAGGGCCTTGGGCAGTACTTC
TRBJ1-2 - - TRBV6-5 CASSYRAEGYGYTF TGTGCCAGCAGTTACCGGGCCGAGGGCTATGGCTACACCTTC
TRBJ1-3 - - TRBV4-1 CASSQVDRRNTIYF TGCGCCAGCAGCCAGGTGGACAGAAGAAACACCATATATTTT
TRBJ2-5 TRBD2 - TRBV9 CASSPGTSGGTQETQYF TGTGCCAGCAGCCCAGGGACTAGCGGGGGGACCCAAGAGACCCAGTACTTC
TRBJ2-3 TRBD2 - TRBV5-4 CASSAGGGRSTDTQYF TGTGCCAGCAGCGCCGGCGGGGGAAGGAGCACAGATACGCAGTATTTT
TRBJ2-5 - - TRBV2 CASKREAETQYF TGTGCCAGCAAAAGGGAGGCAGAGACCCAGTACTTC
TRBJ2-2 - - TRBV7-2 CASRYGTQNTGELFF TGTGCCAGCAGGTACGGGACTCAAAACACCGGGGAGCTGTTTTTT